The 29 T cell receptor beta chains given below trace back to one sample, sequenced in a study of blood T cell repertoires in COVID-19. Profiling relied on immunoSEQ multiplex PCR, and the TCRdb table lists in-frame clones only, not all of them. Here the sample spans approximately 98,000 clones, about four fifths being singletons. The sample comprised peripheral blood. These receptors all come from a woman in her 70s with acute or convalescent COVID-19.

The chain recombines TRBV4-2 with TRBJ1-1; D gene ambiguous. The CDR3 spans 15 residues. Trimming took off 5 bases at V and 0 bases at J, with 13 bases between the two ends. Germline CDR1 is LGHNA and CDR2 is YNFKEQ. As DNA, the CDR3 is TGTGCCAGCAGCTATAATGCGGGGTTGAACACTGAAGCTTTCTTT. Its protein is CASSYNAGLNTEAFF.

Here the CDR3 reads CASSPVSGANVLTF. The CDR3 coding sequence is TGTGCCAGCAGCCCTGTCTCTGGGGCCAACGTCCTGACTTTC. V and J are TRBV6-6 and TRBJ2-6; D is uncertain. Trimming removed 6 bases at V and 0 bases at J, with 6 bases between. Germline V gene lookup returns CDR1 MNHNY and CDR2 SVGAGI (reference sequence). CDR3 size: 14 residues.

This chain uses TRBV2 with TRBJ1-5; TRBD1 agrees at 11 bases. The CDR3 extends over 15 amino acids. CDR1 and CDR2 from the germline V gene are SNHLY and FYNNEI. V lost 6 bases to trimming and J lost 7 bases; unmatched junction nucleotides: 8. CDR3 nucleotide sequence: TGTGCCAGCAGCCGGGACAGGGGGAGAGGACAGCCCCAGCATTTT. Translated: CASSRDRGRGQPQHF.

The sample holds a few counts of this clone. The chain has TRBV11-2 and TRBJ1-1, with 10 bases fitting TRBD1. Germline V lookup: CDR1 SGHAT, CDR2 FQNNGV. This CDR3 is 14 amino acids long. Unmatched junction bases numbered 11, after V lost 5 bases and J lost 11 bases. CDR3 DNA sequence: TGTGCCAGCAGCCCTGAGACAGGGGGCGCGACTGCTTTCTTT. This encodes CASSPETGGATAFF.

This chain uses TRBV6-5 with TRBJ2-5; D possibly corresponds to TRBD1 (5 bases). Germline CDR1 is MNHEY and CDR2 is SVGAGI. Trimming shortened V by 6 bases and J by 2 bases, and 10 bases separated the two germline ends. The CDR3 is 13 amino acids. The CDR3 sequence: CASSRAIQETQYF. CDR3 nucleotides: TGTGCCAGCAGCAGGGCGATTCAAGAGACCCAGTACTTC.

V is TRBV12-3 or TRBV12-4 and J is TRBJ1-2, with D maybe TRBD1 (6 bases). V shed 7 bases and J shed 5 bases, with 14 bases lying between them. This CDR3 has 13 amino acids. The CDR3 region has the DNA TGTGCCAGCACCCTGAGGGGGGGGTATGGCTACACCTTC. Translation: CASTLRGGYGYTF.

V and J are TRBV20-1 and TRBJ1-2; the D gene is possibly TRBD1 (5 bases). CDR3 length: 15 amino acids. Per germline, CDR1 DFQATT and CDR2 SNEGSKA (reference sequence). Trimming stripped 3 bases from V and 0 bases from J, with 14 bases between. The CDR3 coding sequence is TGCAGTGCTAGTGGGGCCGGCAGAGCTAACTATGGCTACACCTTC. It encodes CSASGAGRANYGYTF.

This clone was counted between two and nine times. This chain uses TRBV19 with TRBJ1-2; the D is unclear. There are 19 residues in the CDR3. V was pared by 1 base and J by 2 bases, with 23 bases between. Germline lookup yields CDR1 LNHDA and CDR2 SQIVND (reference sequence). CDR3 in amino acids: CASSIGAVLGRATNYGYTF. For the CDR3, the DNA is TGTGCCAGTAGTATAGGAGCGGTGCTAGGCCGCGCCACGAACTATGGCTACACCTTC.

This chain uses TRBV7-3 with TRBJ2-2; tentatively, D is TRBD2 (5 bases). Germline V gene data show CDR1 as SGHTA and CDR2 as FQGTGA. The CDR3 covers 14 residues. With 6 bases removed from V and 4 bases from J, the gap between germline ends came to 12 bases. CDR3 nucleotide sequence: TGTGCCAGCAGTAAGACTACTTTCACCGGGGAGCTGTTTTTT. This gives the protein CASSKTTFTGELFF.

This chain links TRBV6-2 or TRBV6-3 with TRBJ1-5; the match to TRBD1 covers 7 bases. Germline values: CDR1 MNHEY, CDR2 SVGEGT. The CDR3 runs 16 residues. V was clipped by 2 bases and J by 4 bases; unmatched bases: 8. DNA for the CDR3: TGTGCCAGCAGTTACAACCAACAGGGGCGGAATCAGCCCCAGCATTTT. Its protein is CASSYNQQGRNQPQHF.

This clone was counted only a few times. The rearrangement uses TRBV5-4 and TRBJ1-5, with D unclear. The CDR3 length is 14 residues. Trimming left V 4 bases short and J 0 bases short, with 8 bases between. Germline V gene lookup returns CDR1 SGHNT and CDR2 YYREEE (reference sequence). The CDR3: CASSRKYSNQPQHF. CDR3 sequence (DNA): TGTGCCAGCAGCCGTAAATATAGCAATCAGCCCCAGCATTTT.

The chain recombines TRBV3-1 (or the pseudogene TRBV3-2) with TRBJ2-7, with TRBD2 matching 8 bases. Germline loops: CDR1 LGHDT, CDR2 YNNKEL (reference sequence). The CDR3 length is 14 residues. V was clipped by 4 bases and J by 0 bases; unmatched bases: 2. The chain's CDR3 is CASSRLANSYEQYF. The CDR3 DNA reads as TGTGCCAGCAGCCGACTAGCGAACTCCTACGAGCAGTACTTC.

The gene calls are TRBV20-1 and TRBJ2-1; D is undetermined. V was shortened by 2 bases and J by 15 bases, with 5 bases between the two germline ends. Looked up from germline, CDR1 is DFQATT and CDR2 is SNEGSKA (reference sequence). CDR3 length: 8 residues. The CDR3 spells CSARNSFF. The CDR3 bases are TGCAGTGCTAGAAACTCGTTCTTC.

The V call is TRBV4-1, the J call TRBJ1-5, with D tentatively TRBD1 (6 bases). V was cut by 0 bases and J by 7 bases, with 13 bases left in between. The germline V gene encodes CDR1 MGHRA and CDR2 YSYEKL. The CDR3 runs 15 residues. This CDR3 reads CASSQEDRWGQPQHF. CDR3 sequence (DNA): TGCGCCAGCAGCCAAGAAGACAGGTGGGGGCAGCCCCAGCATTTT.

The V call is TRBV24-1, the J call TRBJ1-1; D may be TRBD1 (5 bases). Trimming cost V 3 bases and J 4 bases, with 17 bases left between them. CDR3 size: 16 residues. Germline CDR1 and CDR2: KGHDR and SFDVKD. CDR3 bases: TGTGCCACCAGTGATCCTCAATACCGACAGTCCACTGAAGCTTTCTTT. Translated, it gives CATSDPQYRQSTEAFF.

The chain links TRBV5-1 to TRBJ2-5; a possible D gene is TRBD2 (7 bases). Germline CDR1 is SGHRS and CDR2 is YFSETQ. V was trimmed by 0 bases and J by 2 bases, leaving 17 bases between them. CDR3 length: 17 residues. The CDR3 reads CASSLVVGGAQQETQYF. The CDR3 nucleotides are TGCGCCAGCAGCTTGGTGGTGGGGGGGGCGCAACAAGAGACCCAGTACTTC. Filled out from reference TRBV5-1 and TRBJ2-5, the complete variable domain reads KAGVTQTPRYLIKTRGQQVTLSCSPISGHRSVSWYQQTPGQGLQFLFEYFSETQRNKGNFPGRFSGRQFSNSRSEMNVSTLELGDSALYLCASSLVVGGAQQETQYFGPGTRLLVL.

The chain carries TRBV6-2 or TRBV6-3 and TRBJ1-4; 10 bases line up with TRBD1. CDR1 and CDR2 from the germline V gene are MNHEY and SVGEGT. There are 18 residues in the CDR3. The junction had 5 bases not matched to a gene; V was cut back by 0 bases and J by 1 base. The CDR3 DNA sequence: TGTGCCAGCAGTTACTCCCCCCGGGACAGGGGAACTAATGAAAAACTGTTTTTT. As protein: CASSYSPRDRGTNEKLFF.

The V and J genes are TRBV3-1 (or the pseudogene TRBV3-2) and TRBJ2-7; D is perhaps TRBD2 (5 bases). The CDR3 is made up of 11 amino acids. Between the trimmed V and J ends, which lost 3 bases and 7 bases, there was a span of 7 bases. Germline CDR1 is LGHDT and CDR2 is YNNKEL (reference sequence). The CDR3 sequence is CASSHGGEQYF. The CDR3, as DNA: TGTGCCAGCAGCCACGGCGGGGAGCAGTACTTC.

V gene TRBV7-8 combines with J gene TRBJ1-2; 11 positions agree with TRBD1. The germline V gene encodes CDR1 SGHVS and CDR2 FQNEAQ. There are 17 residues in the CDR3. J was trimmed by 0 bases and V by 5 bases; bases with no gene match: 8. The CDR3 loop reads CASSPRDRGTPNYGYTF. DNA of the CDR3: TGTGCCAGCAGCCCCCGGGACAGGGGGACCCCTAACTATGGCTACACCTTC.

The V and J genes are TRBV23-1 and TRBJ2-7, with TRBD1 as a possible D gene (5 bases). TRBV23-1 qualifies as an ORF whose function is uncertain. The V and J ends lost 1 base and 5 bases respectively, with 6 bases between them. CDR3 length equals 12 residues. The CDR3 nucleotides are TGCGCCAGCAGTCAATGCAGGGACGAGCAGTACGTC. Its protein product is CASSQCRDEQYV.

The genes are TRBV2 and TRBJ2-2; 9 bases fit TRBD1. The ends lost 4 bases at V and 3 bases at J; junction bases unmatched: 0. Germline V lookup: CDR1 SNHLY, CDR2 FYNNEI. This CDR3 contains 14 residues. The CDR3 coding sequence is TGTGCCAGCAGTGGGACAGGGGACACCGGGGAGCTGTTTTTT. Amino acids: CASSGTGDTGELFF.

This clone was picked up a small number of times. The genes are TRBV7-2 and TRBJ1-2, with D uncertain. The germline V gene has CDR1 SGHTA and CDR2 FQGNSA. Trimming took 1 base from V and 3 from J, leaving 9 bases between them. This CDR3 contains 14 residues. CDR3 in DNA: TGTGCCAGCAGCTTAGTGTCCGGGGACTATGGCTACACCTTC. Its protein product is CASSLVSGDYGYTF. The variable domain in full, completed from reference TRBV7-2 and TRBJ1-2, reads GAGVSQSPSNKVTEKGKDVELRCDPISGHTALYWYRQSLGQGLEFLIYFQGNSAPDKSGLPSDRFSAERTGGSVSTLTIQRTQQEDSAVYLCASSLVSGDYGYTFGSGTRLTVV.

CDR3: CASSFGAAQETQYF. CDR3 DNA: TGCGCCAGCAGCTTCGGAGCGGCCCAAGAGACCCAGTACTTC. This chain links TRBV5-1 with TRBJ2-5, with a weak D call TRBD2 (5 bases). CDR1 SGHRS and CDR2 YFSETQ come from the germline V gene. The CDR3 has 14 residues. The V end lost 2 bases, the J end lost 1 base, and 9 bases lay between the germline ends.

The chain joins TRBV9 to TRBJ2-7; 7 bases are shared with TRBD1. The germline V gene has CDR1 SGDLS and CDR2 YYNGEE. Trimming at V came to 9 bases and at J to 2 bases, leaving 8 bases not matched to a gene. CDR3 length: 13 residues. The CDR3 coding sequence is TGTGCCAAACGGCCAGGGGGACCCTACGAGCAGTACGTC. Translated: CAKRPGGPYEQYV.

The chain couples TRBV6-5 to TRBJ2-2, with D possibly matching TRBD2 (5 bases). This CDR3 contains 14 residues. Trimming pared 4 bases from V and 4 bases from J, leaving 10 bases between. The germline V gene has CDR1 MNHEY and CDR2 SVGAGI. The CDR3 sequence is CASSFVAGTGELFF. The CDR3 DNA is TGTGCCAGCAGTTTTGTCGCGGGCACCGGGGAGCTGTTTTTT.

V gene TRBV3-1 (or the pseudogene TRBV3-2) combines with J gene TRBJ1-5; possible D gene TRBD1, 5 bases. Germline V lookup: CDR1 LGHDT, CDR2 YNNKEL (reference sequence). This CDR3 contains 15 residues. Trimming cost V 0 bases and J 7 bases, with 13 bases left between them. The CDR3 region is CASSQDRGEGQPQHF. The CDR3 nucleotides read TGTGCCAGCAGCCAAGATAGAGGGGAGGGGCAGCCCCAGCATTTT.

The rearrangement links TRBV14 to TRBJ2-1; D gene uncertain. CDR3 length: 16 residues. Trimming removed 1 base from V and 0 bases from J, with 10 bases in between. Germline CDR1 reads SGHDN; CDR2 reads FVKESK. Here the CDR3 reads CASSQVTLTSYNEQFF. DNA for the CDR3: TGTGCCAGCAGCCAAGTAACTCTTACCTCCTACAATGAGCAGTTCTTC.

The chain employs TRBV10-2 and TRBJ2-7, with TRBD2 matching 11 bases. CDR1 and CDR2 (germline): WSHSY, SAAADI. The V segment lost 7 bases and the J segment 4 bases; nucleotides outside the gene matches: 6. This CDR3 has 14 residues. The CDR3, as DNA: TGCGCCAGCAAGGGCGGGACTAGCGGTTACGAGCAGTACTTC. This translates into CASKGGTSGYEQYF.

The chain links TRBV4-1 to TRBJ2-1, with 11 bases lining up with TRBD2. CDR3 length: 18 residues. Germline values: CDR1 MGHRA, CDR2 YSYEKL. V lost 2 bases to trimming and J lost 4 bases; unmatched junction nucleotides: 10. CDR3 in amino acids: CASSQSLAGGRKYNEQFF. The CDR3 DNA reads TGCGCCAGCAGCCAAAGTCTAGCGGGAGGCCGTAAATACAATGAGCAGTTCTTC.